A selection of T cell receptor beta chains follows, all from one sample in a study of T cell responses to AZD1222 COVID-19 vaccine. Measured with immunoSEQ multiplex PCR; TCRdb has only the in-frame clones, and not every one. Altogether 95,000 to 150,000 clones are present, around 89% being singletons, with the ten largest covering around 10%. The source material was peripheral blood, sampled on day 0 of MenACWY control vaccination. These receptors were collected from an adult in good health. CDR3s include the opening cysteine and the closing phenylalanine or tryptophan. The D gene is left open where the match is weak. Not all rows give a size; the values are once, few, many and, for expanded clones, a class.

D gene	J gene	clone size	V gene	CDR3 DNA	CDR3 protein
-	TRBJ1-2	once	TRBV4-3	TGCGCCAGCAGCCAAGACTTACTGACACAGGGTAGTTACACCTTC	CASSQDLLTQGSYTF
-	TRBJ1-5	-	TRBV6-5	TGTGCCAGCAGTCGAACGGGTCGGGGCAATCAGCCCCAGCATTTT	CASSRTGRGNQPQHF
-	TRBJ1-4	-	TRBV6-5	TGTGCCAGCAAGCAGGGTAATACTAATGAAAAACTGTTTTTT	CASKQGNTNEKLFF
-	TRBJ1-2	-	TRBV12-3/TRBV12-4	TGTGCCAGCAGTTCGGCGATTAACTATGGCTACACCTTC	CASSSAINYGYTF
TRBD2	TRBJ2-1	-	TRBV5-1	TGCGCCAGCAGCTTGGCCGTTAGCGGGGATGAGCAGTTCTTC	CASSLAVSGDEQFF
-	TRBJ2-2	once	TRBV6-5	TGTGCCAGCAGTTACGCGTCTGAGACCGGGGAGCTGTTTTTT	CASSYASETGELFF
-	TRBJ2-2	-	TRBV27	TGTGCCAGCACCCTTAAAAGGGCGAACACCGGGGAGCTGTTTTTT	CASTLKRANTGELFF
-	TRBJ2-7	-	TRBV3-1/TRBV3-2	TGTGCCAGCAGCCAGAGAGGGTCAGGGTACGAGCAGTACTTC	CASSQRGSGYEQYF
-	TRBJ1-4	-	TRBV7-4	TGTGCCAGCAGCTTATATGCGTTGGTGGGGGCGCATGAAAAACTGTTTTTT	CASSLYALVGAHEKLFF
TRBD2	TRBJ2-1	-	TRBV10-3	TGTGCCATCAGCGGGGGTCGGCAGAAGGGACTAGTGGGTGAGCAGTTCTTC	CAISGGRQKGLVGEQFF
TRBD1	TRBJ1-2	-	TRBV18	TGTGCCAGCTCACCAGTGACAGGGGCCTATGGCTACACCTTC	CASSPVTGAYGYTF
-	TRBJ2-7	-	TRBV7-9	TGTGCCAGCAGCCCCCGGCTGCGAGGCAGGTACGAGCAGTACTTC	CASSPRLRGRYEQYF
-	TRBJ1-3	-	TRBV7-8	TGTGCCAGCAGCTCTATTGTGGGTCTCTCTGGAAACACCATATATTTT	CASSSIVGLSGNTIYF
-	TRBJ2-7	-	TRBV18	TGTGCCAGCTCACCAATGGCTAGCGTGACCTACGAGCAGTACTTC	CASSPMASVTYEQYF
-	TRBJ2-1	-	TRBV11-3	TGTGCCAGCAGCTTTACAGAAAGCTCCTACAATGAGCAGTTCTTC	CASSFTESSYNEQFF
-	TRBJ1-1	-	TRBV11-3	TGTGCCAGCAGCCTCAGGGGAGTTGGCACTGAAGCTTTCTTT	CASSLRGVGTEAFF
TRBD1	TRBJ2-1	-	TRBV10-3	TGTGCCATCAAAACCGGGACAGTGACCAATGAGCAGTTCTTC	CAIKTGTVTNEQFF
-	TRBJ2-1	-	TRBV6-4	TGTGCCAGCAGTGAGGGGCAGGACTCGCATGAGCAGTTCTTC	CASSEGQDSHEQFF
-	TRBJ2-1	-	TRBV11-2	TGTGCCAGCAGCTTAATCGGCGGGAATTTTTACAATGAGCAGTTCTTC	CASSLIGGNFYNEQFF
-	TRBJ2-1	-	TRBV3-1/TRBV3-2	TGTGCCAGCAGCCACAGTACTGATGAGCAGTTCTTC	CASSHSTDEQFF
TRBD1	TRBJ2-7	-	TRBV27	TGTGCCAGCAGTGACCGGGACAGGGGGTTCAGGACCTACGAGCAGTACTTC	CASSDRDRGFRTYEQYF
-	TRBJ2-1	-	TRBV11-3	TGTGCCAGCAGCTTAGCCCCCCCTTGGCGGGATAAAAACAATGAGCAGTTCTTC	CASSLAPPWRDKNNEQFF
TRBD2	TRBJ2-7	-	TRBV4-3	TGCGCCAGCAGCCAAGAAGCCGGGACTAGCGGGACCTACGAGCAGTACTTC	CASSQEAGTSGTYEQYF
-	TRBJ1-1	-	TRBV2	TGTGCCAGCAGGAAACAGTCGAACACTGAAGCTTTCTTT	CASRKQSNTEAFF
TRBD1	TRBJ1-3	-	TRBV5-1	TGCGCCAGCAGCAATTCCGGGACAGCAGGAAACACCATATATTTT	CASSNSGTAGNTIYF
TRBD2	TRBJ2-7	-	TRBV18	TGTGCCAGCTCACCGGGGGTAGCGGGAGGGGAATACGAGCAGTACTTC	CASSPGVAGGEYEQYF
-	TRBJ1-1	once	TRBV5-1	TGCGCCAGCAGCTTGGGGGCCACAGGGAGGACTGAAGCTTTCTTT	CASSLGATGRTEAFF
TRBD2	TRBJ2-1	-	TRBV6-2/TRBV6-3	TGTGCCAGCAGTTATGGAGCGGGAGTATCACATGAGCAGTTCTTC	CASSYGAGVSHEQFF
TRBD2	TRBJ2-1	few	TRBV3-1/TRBV3-2	TGTGCCAGCAGCCAAGATAGGATAGCGGGAGGGGAAATCAATGAGCAGTTCTTC	CASSQDRIAGGEINEQFF
-	TRBJ2-1	-	TRBV4-2	TGTGCCAGCAGCCAAATGCAGCTGGGGGGCAATGAGCAGTTCTTC	CASSQMQLGGNEQFF
-	TRBJ1-6	few	TRBV9	TGTGCCAGCAGCGTTTTCTTTGGGAATTCACCCCTCCACTTT	CASSVFFGNSPLHF
-	TRBJ2-3	-	TRBV11-3	TGTGCCAGCAGCTTAGCCAGGGGCACAGATACGCAGTATTTT	CASSLARGTDTQYF
TRBD2	TRBJ2-3	-	TRBV27	TGTGCCAGCAGTGTTTTGGCGGGAGATGGGACAGATACGCAGTATTTT	CASSVLAGDGTDTQYF
TRBD2	TRBJ2-7	-	TRBV4-2	TGTGCCAGCAGCTTTGGGACTACTAAGATGGACCCCTACGAGCAGTACTTC	CASSFGTTKMDPYEQYF
-	TRBJ2-6	-	TRBV5-6	TGTGCCAGCAGGAGTTACTCTGGGGCCAACGTCCTGACTTTC	CASRSYSGANVLTF
-	TRBJ1-5	-	TRBV19	TGTGCCACTGGAATTTTGGAGGGCAATCAGCCCCAGCATTTT	CATGILEGNQPQHF
TRBD1	TRBJ1-4	-	TRBV18	TGTGCCAGCTCAACCAGGGGGGATGAAAAACTGTTTTTT	CASSTRGDEKLFF
-	TRBJ2-7	-	TRBV6-5	TGTGCCAGCAGTTACTCGGGGGGAGACCCGATTTACGAGCAGTACTTC	CASSYSGGDPIYEQYF
-	TRBJ2-3	once	TRBV7-2	TGTGCCAGCAGCTCAGGGGTCCCAGATACGCAGTATTTT	CASSSGVPDTQYF
-	TRBJ2-3	-	TRBV6-4	TGTGCCAGCAGTGAGAGGGCTGAGGCAGATACGCAGTATTTT	CASSERAEADTQYF
-	TRBJ2-7	-	TRBV11-3	TGTGCCAGCAGCTTAGGGGGACAAGTCGGTGAGCAGTACTTC	CASSLGGQVGEQYF
TRBD2	TRBJ2-3	-	TRBV19	TGTGCCAGTAGTTACGGGACTAGTAGGCCAGATACGCAGTATTTT	CASSYGTSRPDTQYF
TRBD1	TRBJ2-1	-	TRBV15	TGTGCCACCAGCAGCTTTGGGGCAGGGGGTTACAATGAGCAGTTCTTC	CATSSFGAGGYNEQFF
-	TRBJ2-7	-	TRBV6-5	TGTGCCAGCAGTTACTCTGGCGTCGCCGGGTACGAGCAGTACTTC	CASSYSGVAGYEQYF
-	TRBJ2-7	-	TRBV5-6	TGTGCCAGTATTCTAAGGGGGTTGTCCTACGAGCAGTACTTC	CASILRGLSYEQYF